These 27 T cell receptor beta chains were all obtained from the same sample, sequenced in a study of T cells in Graves' hyperthyroidism and ophthalmopathy. It was RNA transcripts that yielded the amplified TCR beta CDR3 regions. The HTBI primer set drove a first-round RT-PCR of the TCR CDR3. One entry per CDR3 protein, called by TCRdb with MiXCR from the multiplex PCR reads. This table holds 250,000 to 400,000 distinct CDR3 sequences, approximately 15% found once. The source material was blood. Source of these receptors: a woman aged 40-49 years with Graves' ophthalmopathy.

There are many counts of this clonotype. This chain links TRBV10-3 with TRBJ2-7, with TRBD2 matching 15 bases. The CDR3 runs to 14 residues. J gave up 6 bases and V 6 bases, and 3 bases lay outside the gene matches. Germline loops: CDR1 ENHRY, CDR2 SYGVKD. The CDR3 sequence: CAIRGTSGGFEQYF. The CDR3 DNA follows: TGTGCCATCAGAGGGACTAGCGGGGGGTTCGAGCAGTACTTC.

The chain combines TRBV3-1 with TRBJ1-1; 12 nucleotides match TRBD1. The CDR3 extends over 16 amino acids. With 2 bases clipped from V and 6 bases from J, the junction kept 7 bases outside the gene matches. Germline V gene lookup returns CDR1 LGHDT and CDR2 YNNKEL (reference sequence). This CDR3 reads CASSQHLGQGAAEAFF. The DNA for the CDR3 is TGTGCCAGCAGCCAACACCTGGGACAGGGGGCCGCTGAAGCTTTCTTT.

This clonotype was counted many times. The chain uses TRBV29-1 and TRBJ1-2; perhaps TRBD1 as D (6 bases). The ends were cut back, 7 bases at V and 2 bases at J, with 14 bases in the middle. CDR1 SQVTM and CDR2 ANQGSEA come from the germline V gene. The CDR3 sequence is 13 residues long. The DNA of the CDR3 is TGCAGCGCAACTCACAGGGAAAACTATGGCTACACCTTC. Protein: CSATHRENYGYTF.

The table lists this clonotype with a few counts. The J gene is TRBJ1-1, the V gene TRBV6-1; 10 nucleotides align to TRBD1. Germline CDR1 reads MNHNS; CDR2 reads SASEGT. This CDR3 is built from 16 residues. Germline trimming cut 6 bases from V and 1 base from J; bases unmatched to any gene: 8. CDR3 in DNA: TGTGCCAGCAGCCGACAGGGGGCCGGGAGGAACACTGAAGCTTTCTTT. This gives the protein CASSRQGAGRNTEAFF.

This clonotype has a count of ten or more. This chain uses TRBV20-1 with TRBJ1-5, with 11 bases lining up with TRBD1. There are 15 residues in the CDR3. Germline lookup yields CDR1 DFQATT and CDR2 SNEGSKA (reference sequence). V was pared by 4 bases and J by 4 bases, with 6 bases of the junction left unmatched. CDR3 protein: CSATPGQGDNQPQHF. The CDR3 nucleotides read TGCAGTGCTACACCGGGACAGGGGGATAATCAGCCCCAGCATTTT.

This chain links TRBV5-4 with TRBJ1-1, with TRBD1 identical over 8 bases. Germline V gene data show CDR1 as SGHNT and CDR2 as YYREEE (reference sequence). V shed 3 bases, J shed 11 bases, and the junction held 9 bases outside the gene matches. This CDR3 comprises 13 residues. The CDR3, as DNA: TGTGCCAGCAGCTCGGACAGGGACCTCGTCGCTTTCTTT. Amino acid sequence: CASSSDRDLVAFF.

The chain employs TRBV5-1 and TRBJ2-1, with 12 bases fitting TRBD1. There are 16 residues in the CDR3. Trimming took 4 bases from V and 9 from J; bases not matched to a gene: 11. Germline CDR1 is SGHRS and CDR2 is YFSETQ. CDR3 loop: CASSLLRDRGLTEQFF. In DNA form, the CDR3 reads TGCGCCAGCAGCCTACTCCGGGACAGGGGGCTCACTGAGCAGTTCTTC.

The chain couples TRBV20-1 to TRBJ1-5; no definite D call. The CDR3 covers 16 residues. Germline CDR1 reads DFQATT; CDR2 reads SNEGSKA (reference sequence). The ends were cut back, 3 bases at V and 0 bases at J, with 15 bases in the middle. The CDR3 sequence is CSARGRAGDSNQPQHF. CDR3 nucleotide sequence: TGCAGTGCTAGGGGCCGGGCCGGGGATAGCAATCAGCCCCAGCATTTT.

This clonotype was picked up a small number of times. The rearrangement links TRBV30 to TRBJ2-1, with 13 positions matching TRBD2. The germline CDR1 and CDR2 sequences are GTSNPN and SVGIG (reference sequence). This CDR3 has 13 amino acids. Trimming took 5 bases from V and 9 from J; bases not matched to a gene: 4. CDR3 protein: CAWRLAGGLEQFF. The CDR3 nucleotides read TGTGCCTGGCGACTAGCGGGAGGCCTTGAGCAGTTCTTC. The whole variable domain, filled in from reference TRBV30 and TRBJ2-1, reads SQTIHQWPATLVQPVGSPLSLECTVEGTSNPNLYWYRQAAGRGLQLLFYSVGIGQISSEVPQNLSASRPQDRQFILSSKKLLLSDSGFYLCAWRLAGGLEQFFGPGTRLTVL.

This clonotype was found many times. The V gene is TRBV2, the J gene TRBJ2-1, with 9 nucleotides matching TRBD2. The CDR3 is made up of 15 amino acids. J gave up 1 base and V 6 bases, and 4 bases lay outside the gene matches. The germline V gene encodes CDR1 SNHLY and CDR2 FYNNEI. This chain's CDR3 is CASRRLAASYNEQFF. CDR3 sequence (DNA): TGTGCCAGCAGGCGACTAGCGGCGTCCTACAATGAGCAGTTCTTC.

This clonotype showed up just a few times. The chain couples TRBV3-1 to TRBJ2-7, with 8 nucleotides matching TRBD1. Germline assignment: CDR1 LGHDT and CDR2 YNNKEL (reference sequence). CDR3 length: 12 amino acids. Unmatched junction bases numbered 2, after V lost 3 bases and J lost 7 bases. The CDR3 here is CASSHRTGEQYF. The CDR3 nucleotides are TGTGCCAGCAGCCATCGGACAGGGGAGCAGTACTTC.

In its sample, this clonotype was seen a few times. This could be a read error, since a much larger clone is one nucleotide away. The CDR3 sequence: CTSSRAGTFSGANVLTF. The CDR3 DNA sequence: TGTACCAGCAGTCGAGCAGGTACCTTCTCTGGGGCCAACGTCCTGACTTTC. V is TRBV25-1 and J is TRBJ2-6; no firm D call. This CDR3 has 17 residues. Germline V gene lookup returns CDR1 MGHDK and CDR2 SYGVNS.

The table lists this clonotype with many counts. The V and J genes are TRBV5-1 and TRBJ2-1, with unresolved D. Germline values: CDR1 SGHRS, CDR2 YFSETQ. V lost 3 bases and J 7 bases, leaving 8 bases between the germline ends. The CDR3 totals 12 residues. In DNA, the CDR3 is TGCGCCAGCAGCTCGATGAATAATGAGCAGTTCTTC. Its protein product is CASSSMNNEQFF.

This clonotype was seen ten or more times. The chain uses TRBV27 and TRBJ2-1; 11 bases match TRBD1. The germline gives CDR1 MNHEY, CDR2 SMNVEV (reference sequence). V was pared by 3 bases and J by 1 base, with 5 bases of the junction left unmatched. The CDR3 runs to 17 residues. CDR3 residues: CASSLWTGGFSYNEQFF. CDR3 coding DNA: TGTGCCAGCAGTTTGTGGACAGGGGGCTTTTCCTACAATGAGCAGTTCTTC.

The chain has TRBV28 and TRBJ1-6, with no clear D. Germline V gene sequence: CDR1 MDHEN, CDR2 SYDVKM. Trimming took 3 bases from V and 8 from J, leaving 14 bases between them. The CDR3 sequence is 15 residues long. CDR3 DNA sequence: TGTGCCAGCAGTTTGTCTGGTGGGTTGGATTCACCCCTCCACTTT. It codes for CASSLSGGLDSPLHF.

The table lists this clonotype with many counts. This chain links TRBV6-1 with TRBJ1-2; D perhaps matches TRBD1 (5 bases). V lost 1 base and J 5 bases, leaving 8 bases between the germline ends. Germline V gives CDR1 MNHNS, CDR2 SASEGT. The CDR3 contains 13 residues. CDR3 in amino acids: CASSEGGRYGYTF. CDR3 nucleotides: TGTGCCAGCAGTGAAGGGGGGAGGTATGGCTACACCTTC.

In its sample, this clonotype was seen many times. V usage is TRBV28 and J usage is TRBJ2-1; D might be TRBD1 (5 bases). Between the trimmed V and J ends, which lost 6 bases and 8 bases, there was a span of 14 bases. This CDR3 region has 13 residues. Germline V gene lookup returns CDR1 MDHEN and CDR2 SYDVKM. This CDR3 reads CASSPPGFDEQFF. CDR3 DNA: TGTGCCAGCAGCCCGCCAGGGTTCGATGAGCAGTTCTTC.

This clonotype has ten or more counts. The V gene is TRBV19, the J gene TRBJ2-5; TRBD2 matches 7 bases. Trimming removed 3 bases from V and 1 base from J; junction bases left unmatched: 5. In germline, CDR1 is LNHDA, CDR2 SQIVND (reference sequence). The CDR3 runs to 15 residues. Written as DNA, the CDR3 is TGTGCCAGTAGTATCGGGGGGAAACTCCAAGAGACCCAGTACTTC. This encodes CASSIGGKLQETQYF.

This clonotype showed up many times. The V call is TRBV3-1, the J call TRBJ1-5, with D possibly TRBD1 on 5 matching bases. The CDR3 has 15 amino acids. V was trimmed by 1 base and J by 7 bases, leaving 14 bases between them. Germline V CDR1 and CDR2: LGHDT, YNNKEL (reference sequence). The CDR3 sequence: CASSQGRSGGQPQHF. The CDR3 nucleotides are TGTGCCAGCAGCCAAGGGAGGTCGGGGGGACAGCCCCAGCATTTT. Full variable domain (rest looked up from reference TRBV3-1 and TRBJ1-5): DTAVSQTPKYLVTQMGNDKSIKCEQNLGHDTMYWYKQDSKKFLKIMFSYNNKELIINETVPNRFSPKSPDKAHLNLHINSLELGDSAVYFCASSQGRSGGQPQHFGDGTRLSIL.

This clonotype was seen ten or more times. This sequence joins TRBV20-1 and TRBJ1-2, with 8 nucleotides matching TRBD1. Trimming cost V 3 bases and J 1 base; bases outside gene matches: 1. The CDR3 is 13 residues long. Germline values: CDR1 DFQATT, CDR2 SNEGSKA (reference sequence). The CDR3 DNA sequence: TGCAGTGCTAGTGGACAGGGTAACTATGGCTACACCTTC. Translating gives CSASGQGNYGYTF.

This clonotype was recorded at least ten times. This chain uses TRBV10-3 with TRBJ2-5, with D possibly TRBD2 on 5 matching bases. Per the germline V gene, CDR1 is ENHRY and CDR2 is SYGVKD. V was pared by 4 bases and J by 4 bases, with 19 bases between. The CDR3 loop spans 16 amino acids. Written as DNA, the CDR3 is TGTGCCATCAGTGCGGTGGAGGCCAAGCAAGTAGAGACCCAGTACTTC. Its translation: CAISAVEAKQVETQYF.

This clonotype was found once. The chain combines TRBV6-1 with TRBJ1-2, with a possible D match to TRBD1 (5 bases). V was pared by 6 bases and J by 9 bases, with 14 bases between. This CDR3 is built from 12 residues. From germline, CDR1 is MNHNS and CDR2 SASEGT. In DNA, the CDR3 is TGTGCCAGCAGCTCATCGGGGGGGAGCTACACCTTC. As protein: CASSSSGGSYTF.

This clonotype was observed at least ten times. The CDR3 nucleotides read TGTGCCAGCAATCGGGCAGGAGATAGCAATCAGCCCCAGCATTTT. Protein product: CASNRAGDSNQPQHF. The rearrangement joins TRBV28 to TRBJ1-5; unclear D gene. Trimming removed 7 bases from V and 0 bases from J, with 13 bases in between. This CDR3 is built from 15 residues. The germline V gene has CDR1 MDHEN and CDR2 SYDVKM.

Many counts were recorded for this clonotype. The chain employs TRBV6-1 and TRBJ2-3, with 12 bases that match TRBD1. The CDR3 loop spans 15 amino acids. The V segment lost 6 bases and the J segment 3 bases; nucleotides outside the gene matches: 4. Germline CDR1 and CDR2: MNHNS and SASEGT. DNA for the CDR3: TGTGCCAGCAGCGGGACAGGGGGCTGGACAGATACGCAGTATTTT. Its protein is CASSGTGGWTDTQYF.

This clonotype was seen many times. The CDR3: CASSPHLANPGELFF. The CDR3 region has the DNA TGTGCCAGCAGTCCGCACCTAGCTAATCCCGGGGAGCTGTTTTTT. V usage is TRBV12-3 or TRBV12-4 and J usage is TRBJ2-2; D perhaps matches TRBD2 (5 bases). V lost 5 bases to trimming and J lost 6 bases, with 16 bases between them. The CDR3 covers 15 residues.

This clonotype was counted ten times or more. V and J are TRBV28 and TRBJ2-5; D tentatively fits TRBD1 or TRBD2 (6 bases each). V dropped 3 bases and J dropped 5 bases, with 13 bases sitting between them. Per germline, CDR1 MDHEN and CDR2 SYDVKM. CDR3 length equals 14 residues. CDR3: CASSFPGAGETQYF. DNA of the CDR3: TGTGCCAGCAGTTTCCCGGGGGCAGGGGAGACCCAGTACTTC. Supplemented by reference TRBV28 and TRBJ2-5, the full variable domain reads DVKVTQSSRYLVKRTGEKVFLECVQDMDHENMFWYRQDPGLGLRLIYFSYDVKMKEKGDIPEGYSVSREKKERFSLILESASTNQTSMYLCASSFPGAGETQYFGPGTRLLVL.

This clonotype was detected many times. The chain recombines TRBV11-2 with TRBJ2-1; tentatively, D is TRBD2 (6 bases). Germline V gene data show CDR1 as SGHAT and CDR2 as FQNNGV. This CDR3 region has 14 residues. The ends were cut back, 0 bases at V and 9 bases at J, with 12 bases in the middle. This chain's CDR3 is CASSLEGGVSEQFF. The DNA for the CDR3 is TGTGCCAGCAGCTTAGAGGGCGGGGTCTCTGAGCAGTTCTTC.